This T cell receptor beta chain came from a study of cytomegalovirus exposure and HLA in healthy donors. Trimming removed 4 bases at V and 6 bases at J, with 10 bases between. Germline V gene sequence: CDR1 SGHTA, CDR2 FQGNSA. CDR3 length: 13 residues. Vbeta (60) and Jbeta (13) primers were used in the PCR. Assay: immunoSEQ multiplex PCR; the TCRdb copy retains only in-frame clones and omits some. This table holds under 200,000 clones, almost 80% found once. The TCR was taken from a man between 50 and 59 years old in good health and CMV-seropositive. The rearrangement joins TRBV7-2 to TRBJ1-5; D is unclear. The sequencing sample was made of PBMCs. Written as DNA, the CDR3 is TGTGCCAGCAGCTCCTACGACTCTCAGCCCCAGCATTTT. Amino acids: CASSSYDSQPQHF.